The 32 T cell receptor beta chains given below trace back to one sample, sequenced in a study of T-cell reconstitution after alpha-beta-depleted transplantation in children. TCRbeta library preparation incorporated unique molecular identifiers. From the PCR reads, TCRdb called clonotypes with MiXCR, one entry per CDR3 protein. The table has about 830,000 distinct CDR3 sequences, less than 20% seen once. The sample in question was PBMCs, mostly from graft donor cells, obtained 360 days after TCRalphabeta/CD19-depleted stem cell transplant. Receptors were obtained from a male patient younger than 18 who had a stem cell transplant for acute lymphoblastic leukemia, so the T cells may come from the graft donor.

The J gene is TRBJ2-1, the V gene TRBV6-1, with 7 positions matching TRBD2. Germline V CDR1 and CDR2: MNHNS, SASEGT. The junction had 6 bases not matched to a gene; V was cut back by 6 bases and J by 7 bases. The CDR3 sequence is 13 residues long. Here the CDR3 reads CASSPFGRNEQFF. The CDR3 nucleotides are TGTGCCAGCAGCCCCTTCGGGAGGAATGAGCAGTTCTTC.

The chain couples TRBV20-1 to TRBJ2-5; unclear D gene. The germline V gene encodes CDR1 DFQATT and CDR2 SNEGSKA (reference sequence). The CDR3 contains 15 residues. Trimming removed 0 bases from V and 2 bases from J, with 13 bases in between. The CDR3 reads CSARDRTDIQETQYF. The CDR3 region has the DNA TGCAGTGCTAGAGATAGGACGGATATTCAAGAGACCCAGTACTTC.

This clonotype has more than one count but fewer than ten. This chain links TRBV5-1 with TRBJ2-1, with D possibly TRBD2 on 5 matching bases. Germline CDR1 reads SGHRS; CDR2 reads YFSETQ. The CDR3 contains 13 residues. V was trimmed by 2 bases and J by 5 bases, leaving 8 bases between them. CDR3 loop: CASSLLGNNEQFF. The CDR3 bases are TGCGCCAGCAGCTTACTAGGGAACAATGAGCAGTTCTTC.

This clonotype was counted at least ten times. The V gene is TRBV10-3, the J gene TRBJ2-4; TRBD2 agrees at 8 bases. The CDR3 spans 13 residues. Germline V gene data show CDR1 as ENHRY and CDR2 as SYGVKD. Trimming at V came to 6 bases and at J to 8 bases, leaving 6 bases not matched to a gene. This chain's CDR3 is CAIRTRGGDIQYF. As DNA, the CDR3 is TGTGCCATCAGGACCCGGGGGGGAGACATTCAGTACTTC.

This clonotype was picked up many times. The chain has TRBV7-2 and TRBJ2-1; no clear D. From germline, CDR1 is SGHTA and CDR2 FQGNSA. The V end lost 7 bases, the J end lost 0 bases, and 10 bases lay between the germline ends. The CDR3 contains 14 residues. CDR3 sequence: CASIRFPSYNEQFF. In DNA, the CDR3 is TGTGCCAGCATCCGGTTCCCCTCCTACAATGAGCAGTTCTTC.

A few counts support this clonotype. CDR3 sequence: CASSESIAKNIQYF. CDR3 nucleotides: TGTGCCAGCAGTGAGTCAATAGCCAAAAACATTCAGTACTTC. This chain connects TRBV6-1 to TRBJ2-4, with unresolved D. V gave up 3 bases and J gave up 0 bases, with 6 bases separating them. CDR3 length equals 14 residues. The germline V gene encodes CDR1 MNHNS and CDR2 SASEGT.

This clonotype was picked up a small number of times. This chain joins TRBV7-9 and TRBJ1-3; D is ambiguous. CDR3 length: 13 residues. V was clipped by 5 bases and J by 2 bases, with 7 bases between them. CDR1 and CDR2 from the germline V gene are SEHNR and FQNEAQ (reference sequence). The CDR3 reads CASSPPAGNTIYF. The CDR3 DNA reads TGTGCCAGCAGCCCTCCGGCTGGAAACACCATATATTTT.

This chain joins TRBV4-1 and TRBJ1-4, with unresolved D. Per the germline V gene, CDR1 is MGHRA and CDR2 is YSYEKL. Deletions cut 0 bases from V and 0 bases from J, with 8 bases between. This CDR3 is built from 16 residues. CDR3 region: CASSQDGSATNEKLFF. CDR3 sequence (DNA): TGCGCCAGCAGCCAAGACGGGAGTGCAACTAATGAAAAACTGTTTTTT.

This clonotype was counted many times. V and J are TRBV27 and TRBJ2-7, with 10 bases lining up with TRBD2. This CDR3 has 15 amino acids. Germline V gene data show CDR1 as MNHEY and CDR2 as SMNVEV (reference sequence). V lost 4 bases, J lost 5 bases, and 8 bases stayed unmatched. CDR3 DNA sequence: TGTGCCAGCAGTTACCTACTAGCGGGACTGAACGAGCAGTACTTC. Translated, it gives CASSYLLAGLNEQYF.

This clonotype has more than one count but fewer than ten. The chain is built from TRBV4-1 and TRBJ2-7; maybe TRBD2 (5 bases). This CDR3 contains 13 residues. From germline, CDR1 is MGHRA and CDR2 YSYEKL. The V end lost 1 base, the J end lost 8 bases, and 12 bases lay between the germline ends. The CDR3 DNA sequence: TGCGCCAGCAGCCAAGGTCGGTCGGGGAAGCAGTACTTC. Translated, it gives CASSQGRSGKQYF.

This clonotype turned up a few times. The chain carries TRBV10-3 and TRBJ2-3; D might be TRBD2 (5 bases). The germline CDR1 and CDR2 sequences are ENHRY and SYGVKD. V gave up 6 bases and J gave up 5 bases, with 21 bases separating them. The CDR3 is 16 amino acids. CDR3 DNA sequence: TGTGCCATCAGCCGCCCGGTCGGGCGGGTAATAGATACGCAGTATTTT. Translation: CAISRPVGRVIDTQYF.

In the case of this clonotype: The CDR3 ends on some other residue instead of the conserved phenylalanine or tryptophan, so this is likely a read error. This chain links TRBV7-3 with TRBJ1-1, with D perhaps TRBD1 (5 bases). Germline V lookup: CDR1 SGHTA, CDR2 FQGTGA. The CDR3 spans 14 residues. V lost 6 bases to trimming and J lost 0 bases, with 11 bases between them. CDR3 sequence (DNA): TGTGCCAGCAGTGGGGGATTCATGAACACTGAAGCTTTCTTG. It codes for CASSGGFMNTEAFL.

This sequence joins TRBV18 and TRBJ2-7; maybe TRBD1 (6 bases). The CDR3 covers 16 residues. From germline, CDR1 is KGHSH and CDR2 LQKENI. Trimming took off 3 bases at V and 2 bases at J, with 17 bases between the two ends. The CDR3 loop is CASSPTPGTSTYEQYF. The CDR3 coding sequence is TGTGCCAGCTCACCCACCCCCGGGACATCGACCTACGAGCAGTACTTC.

This clonotype showed up just a few times. The chain is built from TRBV5-1 and TRBJ2-7; TRBD1 might be the D (6 bases). This CDR3 contains 16 residues. Trimming left V 7 bases short and J 2 bases short, with 22 bases between. CDR1 is SGHRS, CDR2 YFSETQ, per germline. CDR3 loop: CASEPRGNPTAYEQYF. The CDR3 nucleotides are TGCGCCAGCGAACCCAGGGGCAATCCGACAGCCTACGAGCAGTACTTC.

This clonotype showed up just a few times. J is TRBJ2-3 and V is TRBV18, with D unresolved. Germline V CDR1 and CDR2: KGHSH, LQKENI. The CDR3 length is 12 residues. Between the trimmed V and J ends, which lost 4 bases and 4 bases, there was a span of 6 bases. CDR3 nucleotide sequence: TGTGCCAGCTCACACGGGCCAGATACGCAGTATTTT. Translating gives CASSHGPDTQYF.

Many counts were recorded for this clonotype. The gene calls are TRBV6-5 and TRBJ2-7, with 11 bases identical to TRBD2. Germline V lookup: CDR1 MNHEY, CDR2 SVGAGI. With V trimmed by 0 bases and J by 3 bases, 4 bases remained unmatched. The CDR3 runs to 16 residues. As DNA, the CDR3 is TGTGCCAGCAGTTACTCGGGACTAGCGGACAACTACGAGCAGTACTTC. It yields the protein CASSYSGLADNYEQYF.

The J gene is TRBJ2-7, the V gene TRBV6-2 or TRBV6-3; D remains unclear. CDR1 is MNHEY and CDR2 is SVGEGT in the germline V gene. This CDR3 region has 15 residues. V was pared by 0 bases and J by 2 bases, with 11 bases between. CDR3 in amino acids: CASSYSSRQAYEQYF. The CDR3 DNA follows: TGTGCCAGCAGTTACTCGAGCCGGCAGGCCTACGAGCAGTACTTC.

This clonotype has just one count. The chain couples TRBV3-1 to TRBJ2-1; a weak D match, TRBD1 (6 bases). Trimming pared 0 bases from V and 6 bases from J, leaving 9 bases between. Germline V gene lookup returns CDR1 LGHDT and CDR2 YNNKEL (reference sequence). The CDR3 extends over 14 amino acids. CDR3 coding DNA: TGTGCCAGCAGCCAAGATCAGACAGGCAATGAGCAGTTCTTC. Residues: CASSQDQTGNEQFF.

V and J are TRBV3-1 and TRBJ1-1, with D possibly TRBD1 on 5 matching bases. The V end lost 2 bases, the J end lost 5 bases, and 9 bases lay between the germline ends. This CDR3 comprises 13 residues. Germline CDR1 is LGHDT and CDR2 is YNNKEL (reference sequence). The CDR3 nucleotides read TGTGCCAGCAGCCAAACAGGTTCTACTGAAGCTTTCTTT. Amino acids: CASSQTGSTEAFF.

The rearrangement joins TRBV12-5 to TRBJ2-2; 12 bases are shared with TRBD2. CDR3 length: 15 residues. The V segment lost 6 bases and the J segment 1 base; nucleotides outside the gene matches: 0. Germline CDR1 and CDR2: LGHNT and FRNRAP. Here the CDR3 reads CASGGLAGNTGELFF. The CDR3 DNA reads TGTGCTAGTGGGGGACTAGCGGGGAACACCGGGGAGCTGTTTTTT. Supplemented by reference TRBV12-5 and TRBJ2-2, the full variable domain reads DARVTQTPRHKVTEMGQEVTMRCQPILGHNTVFWYRQTMMQGLELLAYFRNRAPLDDSGMPKDRFSAEMPDATLATLKIQPSEPRDSAVYFCASGGLAGNTGELFFGEGSRLTVL.

This clonotype was recorded a few times. The chain uses TRBV29-1 and TRBJ2-3; the D gene is possibly TRBD2 (5 bases). Deletions cut 5 bases from V and 1 base from J, with 31 bases between. Germline V lookup: CDR1 SQVTM, CDR2 ANQGSEA. The length of the CDR3 is 20 residues. CDR3 sequence (DNA): TGCAGCGTTCCCGATCCCGAGGTCGGTAGCGTCCTTAGGGGCACAGATACGCAGTATTTT. It is translated as CSVPDPEVGSVLRGTDTQYF.

The chain combines TRBV5-4 with TRBJ2-1, with 7 bases aligning to TRBD2. The CDR3 sequence is 13 residues long. Unmatched junction bases numbered 3, after V lost 9 bases and J lost 0 bases. Germline loops: CDR1 SGHNT, CDR2 YYREEE (reference sequence). The CDR3 DNA follows: TGTGCCACCGGGGAGGGCTCCTACAATGAGCAGTTCTTC. It encodes CATGEGSYNEQFF.

The chain links TRBV13 to TRBJ2-1; D may be TRBD2 (5 bases). Germline CDR1 PRHDT, CDR2 FYEKMQ (reference sequence). V lost 4 bases, J lost 8 bases, and 15 bases lay in between. This CDR3 region has 14 residues. The CDR3 DNA reads as TGTGCCAGCAGCTATACTAGAGGAATTGATGAGCAGTTCTTC. Translated: CASSYTRGIDEQFF.

The CDR3 spells CASSHGQGNEKLFF. The CDR3 coding sequence is TGCGCCAGCAGCCATGGACAGGGTAATGAAAAACTGTTTTTT. The rearrangement joins TRBV5-1 to TRBJ1-4, with 8 bases fitting TRBD1. CDR1 SGHRS and CDR2 YFSETQ come from the germline V gene. This CDR3 spans 14 amino acids. The V and J ends lost 4 bases and 4 bases, in that order; junction bases with no gene match: 3. Using reference TRBV5-1 and TRBJ1-4 for the parts outside the CDR3, the full variable domain is KAGVTQTPRYLIKTRGQQVTLSCSPISGHRSVSWYQQTPGQGLQFLFEYFSETQRNKGNFPGRFSGRQFSNSRSEMNVSTLELGDSALYLCASSHGQGNEKLFFGSGTQLSVL.

This clonotype occurred a few times. V and J are TRBV20-1 and TRBJ1-1; tentative D call: TRBD1 (5 bases). The CDR3 covers 15 residues. CDR1 is DFQATT and CDR2 is SNEGSKA in the germline V gene (reference sequence). Trimming pared 3 bases from V and 5 bases from J, leaving 19 bases between. The chain's CDR3 is CSASRVWGSGTEAFF. For the CDR3, the DNA is TGCAGTGCTAGCCGGGTCTGGGGCTCGGGGACTGAAGCTTTCTTT.

The sample holds many counts of this clonotype. The chain carries TRBV5-1 and TRBJ2-2, with D possibly TRBD2 on 5 matching bases. Germline loops: CDR1 SGHRS, CDR2 YFSETQ. The V end lost 4 bases, the J end lost 5 bases, and 15 bases lay between the germline ends. This CDR3 spans 15 amino acids. The CDR3 DNA reads as TGCGCCAGCAGCCAAGCGGCCCCGAGGACCGGGGAGCTGTTTTTT. It translates to CASSQAAPRTGELFF.

This clonotype was observed a handful of times. The chain carries TRBV5-1 and TRBJ2-6; D not certain. Germline CDR1 SGHRS, CDR2 YFSETQ. Trimming stripped 5 bases from V and 4 bases from J, with 4 bases between. The CDR3 loop spans 12 amino acids. The DNA of the CDR3 is TGCGCCAGCAGGACCGGGGCCAACGTCCTGACTTTC. Encoded protein: CASRTGANVLTF.

The rearrangement uses TRBV27 and TRBJ2-5; the D gene is possibly TRBD1 (5 bases). Trimming removed 5 bases from V and 1 base from J, with 14 bases in between. The CDR3 extends over 15 amino acids. Germline V CDR1 and CDR2: MNHEY, SMNVEV (reference sequence). DNA of the CDR3: TGTGCCAGCAGTGGGCGACAGCCGTCCCAAGAGACCCAGTACTTC. It encodes CASSGRQPSQETQYF.

CDR3 coding DNA: TGTGCCAGCAGGCCCGGGACTAGCGGGTACACAGATACGCAGTATTTT. It codes for CASRPGTSGYTDTQYF. The genes are TRBV2 and TRBJ2-3, with 12 bases lining up with TRBD2. J lost 2 bases, V lost 6 bases, and 6 bases had no gene match. Germline CDR1 SNHLY, CDR2 FYNNEI. There are 16 residues in the CDR3.

This clonotype occurred a few times. The chain couples TRBV12-3 or TRBV12-4 to TRBJ2-1, with a possible D match to TRBD2 (5 bases). The CDR3 extends over 11 amino acids. Trimming took off 7 bases at V and 8 bases at J, with 9 bases between the two ends. DNA of the CDR3: TGTGCCAGCACCGCCGGGGATGAGCAGTTCTTC. It specifies CASTAGDEQFF.

The gene calls are TRBV6-5 and TRBJ2-5, with TRBD2 matching 7 bases. The CDR3 consists of 17 residues. With 0 bases clipped from V and 3 bases from J, the junction kept 10 bases outside the gene matches. Germline CDR1 MNHEY, CDR2 SVGAGI. The CDR3 sequence is CASSYSGGSSGKETQYF. The DNA for the CDR3 is TGTGCCAGCAGTTACTCCGGGGGGTCTAGCGGTAAAGAGACCCAGTACTTC.

A note on this clonotype: A much larger clone differs from this one at a single base, so this may be a read error. The chain has TRBV20-1 and TRBJ2-7, with 10 bases that match TRBD2. Germline-derived CDR1 and CDR2 are DFQATT and SNEGSKA (reference sequence). Trimming cost V 2 bases and J 4 bases; bases outside gene matches: 5. The CDR3 spans 14 residues. In nucleotides, the CDR3 is TGCAGTGCTAGATGGACTAGCGGACCATACGAGCAGTACTTC. Amino acids: CSARWTSGPYEQYF.